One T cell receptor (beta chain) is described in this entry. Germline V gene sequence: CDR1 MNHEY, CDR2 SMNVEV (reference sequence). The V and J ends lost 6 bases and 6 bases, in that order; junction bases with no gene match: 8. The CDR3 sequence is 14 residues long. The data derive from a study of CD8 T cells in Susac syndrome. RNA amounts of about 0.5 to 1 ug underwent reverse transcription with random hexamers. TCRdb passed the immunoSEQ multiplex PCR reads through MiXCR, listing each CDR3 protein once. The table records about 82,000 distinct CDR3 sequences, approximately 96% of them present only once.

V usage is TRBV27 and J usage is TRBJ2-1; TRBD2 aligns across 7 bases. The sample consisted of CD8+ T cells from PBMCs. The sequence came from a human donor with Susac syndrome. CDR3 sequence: CASSGDYRINEQFF. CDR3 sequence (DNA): TGTGCCAGCAGCGGGGACTACCGGATCAATGAGCAGTTCTTC.